This TCR beta chain was observed in a study of spatial heterogeneity in lung cancer (dated by TCRdb to between 2017 and 2020). A note on the overall study: Beta-chain transcripts were consistently detected in greater numbers than alpha-chain transcripts, which likely reflected higher beta-chain transcript abundance. Both alpha and beta chains were TCR-sequenced in 200 to 250 tumor regions, 64 matched nontumor lung samples and some 56 PBMC samples obtained at surgery. In non-small cell lung cancer, the study made a quantitative comparison of TCR alpha and beta repertoires among multiple tumor regions, matched nontumor lung and blood. Nonsynonymous mutation counts, determined by whole-exome sequencing of tumor tissue, were related to features of the TCR repertoire. In the raw uncorrected reads, each unique combination of TCR and UMI appeared more than ten times on average.

This specimen's time point label, per the study, means: sample taken at primary tumor resection. Without any cell sorting, TCR sequencing was performed on whole RNA extracted either from tumor and nontumor lung tissue or from cryopreserved PBMC samples. The donors were 72 patients from the lung TRACERx cohort who had early-stage, untreated non-small cell lung cancer. Only patients with enough RNA available from two or more tumor regions were chosen for TCR sequencing. The receptor library was made with 5' RACE. Sequencer: NextSeq 500. The TCR library protocol attached a unique molecular identifier to each TCR cDNA molecule to allow correction of PCR and sequencing errors. For the original study's pipeline: Decombinator tools were used for TCR identification, UMI-based error correction and CDR3 extraction. TCRs above a frequency of 2 per 1,000, corresponding to the top 1% of the tumor frequency distribution, were defined as expanded. Each repertoire was subsampled 100 times to 5,000 TCRs, after which Renyi diversity was computed with the R vegan package. To build CDR3 similarity networks, amino acid triplet string-kernel similarity was used, and CDR3s were connected when their pairwise similarity was above 0.82. TCRdb reprocessing: public reads trimmed at Q25 with fastp, clones called with MiXCR, in-frame beta chains kept. Rows with one shared CDR3 protein collapse into an entry with the most common genes and DNA. The V and J calls were not made by the authors but by TCRdb's processing. In all, the sample holds about 95,000 distinct CDR3 sequences, and about 9.4% of those were seen once. The ten largest account for less than 9% of the sample.

This clonotype has ten or more counts. Its antigen is still unknown. Per-nucleotide qualities are absent, and no much larger clonotype sits a single base away. Summary of the overall study and its limitations: Ubiquitous expanded tumor TCRs were found in blood more often at tumor resection than at routine follow-up. Additional single-cell paired TCR alpha and beta sequencing was considered necessary to confirm, at a functional level, the hypothesis that regional TCRs recognize regional mutations.

The origin of this receptor is a male donor with early-stage non-small cell lung cancer. The sample consisted of PBMCs, taken at surgery.

CDR3 loop: CASSPRRSSYEQYF. The sequenced DNA: TGTGCCAGCTCACCAAGGCGGAGCTCCTACGAGCAGTACTTC. The chain joins TRBV18 to TRBJ2-7, with the D segment identity uncertain. V is cut by 2 bases and J by 0 bases, and the space between the germline ends is 8 bases. There are 14 amino acids in the CDR3, from cysteine to phenylalanine inclusive. Left in the record is the CDR3 DNA by itself, 42 bases read in frame from the first base. CDR1 and CDR2, per the germline V gene, are KGHSH and LQKENI.